These 2 T cell receptor beta chains share one sample of origin, sequenced in a study of blood T cell repertoires in COVID-19. TCRdb keeps only in-frame clones here, not all; method: immunoSEQ multiplex PCR. The data hold about 84,000 clones, with around three quarters observed a single time. Sample: peripheral blood. The receptors here all came from a man between 45 and 60 years old with active or convalescent COVID-19.

The gene calls are TRBV5-1 and TRBJ2-2, with D perhaps matching TRBD1 (6 bases). The CDR3 runs 15 residues. The germline V and J ends were trimmed by 4 bases and 2 bases, with 12 bases remaining between them. Germline loops: CDR1 SGHRS, CDR2 YFSETQ. The CDR3 DNA reads TGCGCCAGCAGCGTGGACAGTGCCAACACCGGGGAGCTGTTTTTT. Translating gives CASSVDSANTGELFF.

The rearrangement uses TRBV2 and TRBJ2-2; a weak D match, TRBD2 (6 bases). CDR3 size: 16 residues. V lost 7 bases to trimming and J lost 3 bases, with 18 bases between them. Germline CDR1 reads SNHLY; CDR2 reads FYNNEI. The CDR3 region is CASTPGAGMHTGELFF. The CDR3 DNA reads as TGTGCCAGCACTCCCGGGGCGGGGATGCACACCGGGGAGCTGTTTTTT.